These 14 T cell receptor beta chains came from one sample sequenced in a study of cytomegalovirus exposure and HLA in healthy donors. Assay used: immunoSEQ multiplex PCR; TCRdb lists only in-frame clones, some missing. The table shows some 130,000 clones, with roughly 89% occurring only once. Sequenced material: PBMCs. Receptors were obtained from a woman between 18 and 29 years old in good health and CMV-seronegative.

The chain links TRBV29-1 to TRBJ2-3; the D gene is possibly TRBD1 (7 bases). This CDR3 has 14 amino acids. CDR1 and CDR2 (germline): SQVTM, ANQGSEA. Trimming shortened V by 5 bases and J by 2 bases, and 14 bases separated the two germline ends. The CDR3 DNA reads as TGCAGCGTTCTGCAGGGGGGAACCACAGATACGCAGTATTTT. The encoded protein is CSVLQGGTTDTQYF.

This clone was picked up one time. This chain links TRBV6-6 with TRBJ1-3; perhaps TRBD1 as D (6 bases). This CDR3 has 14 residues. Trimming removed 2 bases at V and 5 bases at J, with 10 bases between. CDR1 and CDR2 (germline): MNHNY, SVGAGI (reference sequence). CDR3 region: CASSYAGERNTIYF. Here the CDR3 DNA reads TGTGCCAGCAGTTACGCAGGGGAAAGAAACACCATATATTTT.

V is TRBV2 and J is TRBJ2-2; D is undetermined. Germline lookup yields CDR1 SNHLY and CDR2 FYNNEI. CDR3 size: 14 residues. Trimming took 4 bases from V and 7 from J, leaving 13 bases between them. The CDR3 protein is CASSGGSPSGELFF. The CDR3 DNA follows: TGTGCCAGCAGTGGAGGTTCGCCTAGCGGGGAGCTGTTTTTT.

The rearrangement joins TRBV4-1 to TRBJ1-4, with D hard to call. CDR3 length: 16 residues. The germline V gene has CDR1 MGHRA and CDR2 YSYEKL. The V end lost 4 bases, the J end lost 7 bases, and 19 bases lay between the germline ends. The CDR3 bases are TGCGCCAGCAGCCTACAACGCGTACTAGGCGGTGAAAAACTGTTTTTT. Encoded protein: CASSLQRVLGGEKLFF.

This chain's CDR3 is CASSARLAGGHEEQFF. In nucleotides, the CDR3 is TGTGCCAGCAGCGCGAGACTAGCGGGGGGGCATGAGGAGCAGTTCTTC. V is TRBV6-4 and J is TRBJ2-1; TRBD2 matches 14 bases. Germline lookup yields CDR1 MRHNA and CDR2 SNTAGT. The CDR3 sequence is 16 residues long. Trimming at V came to 6 bases and at J to 10 bases, leaving 11 bases not matched to a gene.

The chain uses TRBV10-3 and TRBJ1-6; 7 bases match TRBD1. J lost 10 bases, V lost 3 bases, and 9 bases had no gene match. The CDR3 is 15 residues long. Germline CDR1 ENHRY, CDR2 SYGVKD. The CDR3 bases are TGTGCCATCAGTGACCAGGGGGTTCCCATCTCACCCCTCCACTTT. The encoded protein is CAISDQGVPISPLHF.

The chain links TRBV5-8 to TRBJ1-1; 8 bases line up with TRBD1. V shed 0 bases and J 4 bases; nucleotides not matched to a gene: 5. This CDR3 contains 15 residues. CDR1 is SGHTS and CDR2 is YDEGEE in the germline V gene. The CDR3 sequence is CASSLGTGWTTEAFF. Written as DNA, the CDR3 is TGTGCCAGCAGCTTGGGGACAGGGTGGACCACTGAAGCTTTCTTT.

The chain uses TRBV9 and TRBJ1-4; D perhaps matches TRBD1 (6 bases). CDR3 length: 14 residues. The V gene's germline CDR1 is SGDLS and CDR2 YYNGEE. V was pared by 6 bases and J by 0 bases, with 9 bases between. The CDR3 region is CASTDRPTNEKLFF. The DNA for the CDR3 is TGTGCCAGCACCGACAGGCCAACTAATGAAAAACTGTTTTTT.

CDR3 protein: CASSQEQGNYEQYF. In nucleotides, the CDR3 is TGTGCCAGCAGCCAGGAACAGGGGAACTACGAGCAGTACTTC. This sequence joins TRBV4-2 and TRBJ2-7; TRBD1 agrees at 7 bases. The germline gives CDR1 LGHNA, CDR2 YNFKEQ. After removal of 3 bases from V and 3 bases from J, the junction contained 5 bases not matched to a gene. This CDR3 region has 14 residues.

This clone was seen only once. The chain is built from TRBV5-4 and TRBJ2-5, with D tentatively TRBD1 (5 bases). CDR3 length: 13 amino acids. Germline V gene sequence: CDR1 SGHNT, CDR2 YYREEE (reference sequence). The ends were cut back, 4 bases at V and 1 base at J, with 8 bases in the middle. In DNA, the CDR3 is TGTGCCAGCAGCCTACAGGCCCAAGAGACCCAGTACTTC. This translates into CASSLQAQETQYF.

CDR3 sequence reads: CATSRGSIQGLGNTIYF. In DNA, the CDR3 is TGTGCCACCAGCAGAGGGAGCATCCAGGGTTTGGGAAACACCATATATTTT. V is TRBV15 and J is TRBJ1-3; perhaps TRBD1 as D (5 bases). CDR1 is LNHNV, CDR2 YYDKDF, per germline (reference sequence). The length of the CDR3 is 17 residues. The ends were cut back, 1 base at V and 4 bases at J, with 17 bases in the middle.

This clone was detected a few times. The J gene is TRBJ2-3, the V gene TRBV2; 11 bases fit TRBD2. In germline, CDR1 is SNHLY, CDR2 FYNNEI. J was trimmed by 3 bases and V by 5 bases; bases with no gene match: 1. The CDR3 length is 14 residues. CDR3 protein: CASSRLAGTDTQYF. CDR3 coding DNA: TGTGCCAGCAGTAGACTAGCGGGGACAGATACGCAGTATTTT.

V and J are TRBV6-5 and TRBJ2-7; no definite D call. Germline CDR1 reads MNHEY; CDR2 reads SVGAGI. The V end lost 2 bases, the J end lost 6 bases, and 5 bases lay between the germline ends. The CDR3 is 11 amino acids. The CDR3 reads CASSYRSEQYF. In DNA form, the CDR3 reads TGTGCCAGCAGTTACCGGAGCGAGCAGTACTTC.

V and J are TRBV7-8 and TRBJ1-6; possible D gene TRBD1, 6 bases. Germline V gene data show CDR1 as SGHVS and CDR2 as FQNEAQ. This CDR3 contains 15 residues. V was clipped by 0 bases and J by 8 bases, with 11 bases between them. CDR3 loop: CASSLAGGRDSPLHF. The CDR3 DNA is TGTGCCAGCAGCTTAGCCGGGGGGCGCGATTCACCCCTCCACTTT.